These 19 T cell receptor beta chains share one sample of origin, sequenced in a study of blood T cell repertoires in COVID-19. Produced via immunoSEQ multiplex PCR; TCRdb's table is partial and in-frame only. Among roughly 220,000 clones listed, roughly 81% were seen once. The sequenced sample was peripheral blood. The receptors were gathered from a woman of 80 years or more with COVID-19, enrolled during active disease.

The chain links TRBV18 to TRBJ1-5; TRBD1 matches at 11 bases. Trimming cost V 3 bases and J 3 bases; bases outside gene matches: 1. Germline V gene sequence: CDR1 KGHSH, CDR2 LQKENI. The CDR3 covers 15 residues. This CDR3 is CASSPGQGDNQPQHF. The CDR3, as DNA: TGTGCCAGCTCACCGGGACAGGGGGACAATCAGCCCCAGCATTTT.

This clone came up once. The V gene is TRBV6-5, the J gene TRBJ1-6; unclear D gene. Germline V lookup: CDR1 MNHEY, CDR2 SVGAGI. There are 14 residues in the CDR3. Trimming stripped 10 bases from V and 4 bases from J, with 14 bases between. The CDR3 reads CATGGGAYNSPLHF. The CDR3 DNA reads TGTGCCACGGGCGGAGGAGCTTATAATTCACCCCTCCACTTT.

This clone was counted once. The rearrangement uses TRBV7-9 and TRBJ1-2, with D tentatively TRBD1 (6 bases). Germline CDR1 and CDR2: SEHNR and FQNEAQ (reference sequence). This CDR3 spans 14 amino acids. Trimming stripped 2 bases from V and 4 bases from J, with 11 bases between. CDR3 in amino acids: CASSLTTGPYGYTF. CDR3 nucleotides: TGTGCCAGCAGCTTAACTACAGGGCCCTATGGCTACACCTTC.

This chain connects TRBV7-8 to TRBJ1-1; D is unresolved. The germline gives CDR1 SGHVS, CDR2 FQNEAQ. The V gene lost 5 bases and the J gene lost 8 bases, with 9 bases spanning the gap. This CDR3 has 11 residues. The CDR3 sequence: CASSQVGEAFF. As DNA, the CDR3 is TGTGCCAGCAGCCAAGTCGGGGAAGCTTTCTTT.

The chain links TRBV5-1 to TRBJ2-5; TRBD2 agrees at 15 bases. CDR1 SGHRS and CDR2 YFSETQ come from the germline V gene. The CDR3 has 15 residues. The V gene end was trimmed by 3 bases and the J gene end by 5 bases; junction bases not matched to a gene: 2. The CDR3 sequence is CASSSGTSGRETQYF. The CDR3 region has the DNA TGCGCCAGCAGCTCCGGGACTAGCGGGAGGGAGACCCAGTACTTC.

The sample holds a few counts of this clone. This rearrangement joins TRBV28 to TRBJ2-7; TRBD1 matches at 8 bases. Germline V gene sequence: CDR1 MDHEN, CDR2 SYDVKM. The V and J ends lost 5 bases and 1 base, in that order; junction bases with no gene match: 4. The CDR3 spans 14 residues. CDR3 loop: CASSKTGGSYEQYF. The CDR3 coding sequence is TGTGCCAGCAGTAAAACAGGGGGTTCCTACGAGCAGTACTTC.

The chain's CDR3 is CASSAAGTGLDEQYF. The CDR3 DNA follows: TGTGCCAGCAGCGCCGCCGGGACAGGGTTGGACGAGCAGTACTTC. The rearrangement uses TRBV11-2 and TRBJ2-7; TRBD1 agrees at 9 bases. The germline CDR1 and CDR2 sequences are SGHAT and FQNNGV. The CDR3 extends over 15 amino acids. V shed 5 bases and J 5 bases; nucleotides not matched to a gene: 10.

J is TRBJ1-2 and V is TRBV9; 7 nucleotides align to TRBD1. V gave up 3 bases and J gave up 4 bases; unmatched junction bases: 6. Germline-derived CDR1 and CDR2 are SGDLS and YYNGEE. The CDR3 consists of 14 residues. The CDR3 sequence: CASSATGTSYGYTF. For the CDR3, the DNA is TGTGCCAGCAGCGCGACAGGGACTAGCTATGGCTACACCTTC.

The chain combines TRBV3-1 (or the pseudogene TRBV3-2) with TRBJ1-2; no reliable D call. Trimming took 2 bases from V and 4 from J, leaving 11 bases between them. Germline V gives CDR1 LGHDT, CDR2 YNNKEL (reference sequence). The CDR3 sequence is 14 residues long. The CDR3 nucleotides are TGTGCCAGCAGCCAAAGCGCCGGGGTCTATGGCTACACCTTC. Translating it yields CASSQSAGVYGYTF.

The chain links TRBV6-5 to TRBJ1-2; 9 bases are a match to TRBD1. The CDR3 consists of 13 residues. V was clipped by 6 bases and J by 7 bases; unmatched bases: 6. CDR1 MNHEY and CDR2 SVGAGI come from the germline V gene. The CDR3 here is CASSRQGGGGYTF. Here the CDR3 DNA reads TGTGCCAGCAGCAGACAGGGGGGGGGTGGCTACACCTTC.

For the CDR3, the DNA is TGTGCCAGCAGCTTAAGTGTAGGGGGATCCTACGAGCAGTACTTC. It codes for CASSLSVGGSYEQYF. This sequence joins TRBV7-6 and TRBJ2-7; D perhaps matches TRBD1 (6 bases). This CDR3 has 15 residues. In germline, CDR1 is SGHVS, CDR2 FNYEAQ. The germline V and J ends were trimmed by 2 bases and 1 base, with 12 bases remaining between them.

The rearrangement joins TRBV19 to TRBJ1-5; D gene uncertain. V shed 3 bases and J shed 5 bases, with 23 bases lying between them. The CDR3 has 18 amino acids. In germline, CDR1 is LNHDA, CDR2 SQIVND (reference sequence). The chain's CDR3 is CASSIIAPGTPGDQPQHF. The CDR3 DNA is TGTGCCAGTAGTATTATCGCCCCGGGCACACCCGGGGATCAGCCCCAGCATTTT.

J is TRBJ2-7 and V is TRBV9; TRBD2 aligns across 12 bases. The length of the CDR3 is 16 residues. The germline V gene encodes CDR1 SGDLS and CDR2 YYNGEE. The V gene end was trimmed by 4 bases and the J gene end by 4 bases; junction bases not matched to a gene: 9. The CDR3 DNA sequence: TGTGCCAGCAGCAAAGGGGTGGGACTAGCGGGTTACGAGCAGTACTTC. This gives the protein CASSKGVGLAGYEQYF.

The chain recombines TRBV19 with TRBJ1-4, with D unclear. Germline CDR1 is LNHDA and CDR2 is SQIVND (reference sequence). V shed 4 bases and J shed 4 bases, with 10 bases lying between them. There are 14 residues in the CDR3. CDR3 region: CASSNLGGNEKLFF. The CDR3 nucleotides read TGTGCCAGTAGTAACCTGGGAGGTAATGAAAAACTGTTTTTT.

V usage is TRBV5-5 and J usage is TRBJ1-2; the match to TRBD1 covers 7 bases. Germline assignment: CDR1 SGHKS and CDR2 YYEKEE (reference sequence). The CDR3 runs 16 residues. The J segment lost 4 bases and the V segment lost 2 bases, leaving 11 bases of the junction unmatched. The chain's CDR3 is CASSFPTGTLSYGYTF. In DNA form, the CDR3 reads TGTGCCAGCAGCTTTCCGACAGGGACGCTATCCTATGGCTACACCTTC. The full variable domain, its missing parts supplied by reference TRBV5-5 and TRBJ1-2, is DAGVTQSPTHLIKTRGQQVTLRCSPISGHKSVSWYQQVLGQGPQFIFQYYEKEERGRGNFPDRFSARQFPNYSSELNVNALLLGDSALYLCASSFPTGTLSYGYTFGSGTRLTVV.

This clone was recorded a few times. The chain carries TRBV24-1 and TRBJ1-2; D not certain. Germline V gives CDR1 KGHDR, CDR2 SFDVKD. CDR3 length: 14 amino acids. The V and J ends lost 4 bases and 4 bases respectively, with 12 bases between them. The CDR3: CATSDTGMSYGYTF. DNA for the CDR3: TGTGCCACCAGTGACACGGGGATGTCCTATGGCTACACCTTC.

V is TRBV5-4 and J is TRBJ1-2; D may be TRBD1 (6 bases). Germline CDR1 is SGHNT and CDR2 is YYREEE (reference sequence). The CDR3 spans 14 residues. V was trimmed by 4 bases and J by 1 base, leaving 11 bases between them. The CDR3 reads CASSEGVINYGYTF. The CDR3 DNA follows: TGTGCCAGCAGCGAGGGGGTGATTAACTATGGCTACACCTTC.

This sequence joins TRBV12-5 and TRBJ1-4; the match to TRBD1 covers 9 bases. CDR3 length equals 14 residues. CDR1 LGHNT and CDR2 FRNRAP come from the germline V gene. The trim removed 6 bases at V and 4 bases at J, leaving 3 bases unmatched. CDR3 bases: TGTGCTAGTGGCCCGGGACAGGGTAATGAAAAACTGTTTTTT. Translated, it gives CASGPGQGNEKLFF.

This chain joins TRBV28 and TRBJ1-5, with D possibly being TRBD1 (5 bases). The CDR3 totals 12 residues. Germline V gene data show CDR1 as MDHEN and CDR2 as SYDVKM. V lost 6 bases and J lost 5, with 8 bases in between. In DNA, the CDR3 is TGTGCCAGCAGCAGGGTTTATCAGCCCCAGCATTTT. It specifies CASSRVYQPQHF.